The 19 T cell receptor beta chains listed next were all sequenced from one sample in a study of cytomegalovirus exposure and HLA in healthy donors. PCR primers comprised 60 Vbeta and 13 Jbeta primers. TCRdb keeps only in-frame clones here, not all; method: immunoSEQ multiplex PCR. The sample has roughly 110,000 clones, 82% seen once. Sequenced input: PBMCs. These receptors all stem from a man in his thirties or forties in good health and CMV-seropositive.

This clone has only one observation. The V gene is TRBV6-1, the J gene TRBJ1-1, with 7 bases lining up with TRBD1. Germline CDR1 reads MNHNS; CDR2 reads SASEGT. This CDR3 region has 13 residues. The ends lost 2 bases at V and 6 bases at J; junction bases unmatched: 3. The CDR3 DNA reads as TGTGCCAGCAGTGAAAAAGGGACAGCTGAAGCTTTCTTT. It specifies CASSEKGTAEAFF.

This clone was detected a few times. The CDR3 protein is CASSETGGLTEAFF. The CDR3 DNA reads TGCGCCAGCAGCGAGACGGGAGGACTCACTGAAGCTTTCTTT. This chain connects TRBV5-1 to TRBJ1-1; D is undetermined. The V and J ends lost 4 bases and 4 bases respectively, with 14 bases between them. The CDR3 totals 14 residues. The germline gives CDR1 SGHRS, CDR2 YFSETQ.

Only a few counts were recorded for this clone. The V call is TRBV2, the J call TRBJ2-7; perhaps TRBD1 as D (6 bases). CDR1 is SNHLY, CDR2 FYNNEI, per germline. The CDR3 extends over 12 amino acids. With 7 bases removed from V and 5 bases from J, the gap between germline ends came to 12 bases. The CDR3 DNA is TGTGCCAGCAACAGGGTGGACCACGAGCAGTACTTC. Translating gives CASNRVDHEQYF. The whole variable domain, filled in from reference TRBV2 and TRBJ2-7, reads EPEVTQTPSHQVTQMGQEVILRCVPISNHLYFYWYRQILGQKVEFLVSFYNNEISEKSEIFDDQFSVERPDGSNFTLKIRSTKLEDSAMYFCASNRVDHEQYFGPGTRLTVT.

The chain uses TRBV11-2 and TRBJ1-2, with 10 bases identical to TRBD1. The CDR3 runs to 15 residues. Germline values: CDR1 SGHAT, CDR2 FQNNGV. V gave up 5 bases and J gave up 5 bases; unmatched junction bases: 8. The CDR3 loop is CASSAGPGQGYGYTF. CDR3 DNA: TGTGCCAGCAGCGCCGGCCCGGGACAGGGGTATGGCTACACCTTC.

Details on this clone: Germline and junction disagree at one end, which may indicate a read error. This chain connects TRBV5-4 to TRBJ2-5; tentative D call: TRBD2 (5 bases). CDR1 and CDR2 from the germline V gene are SGHNT and YYREEE (reference sequence). The CDR3 extends over 11 amino acids. The CDR3 coding sequence is TGTGCCACCAGCCGCGGGGAGACCCAGTACTTC. Translated, it gives CATSRGETQYF.

This clone has a handful of counts. V gene TRBV6-5 combines with J gene TRBJ2-5; 9 bases match TRBD2. In germline, CDR1 is MNHEY, CDR2 SVGAGI. V trimming: 6 bases; J trimming: 4 bases; junction bases outside the gene matches: 6. The CDR3 consists of 14 residues. The CDR3 reads CASRIAGVRETQYF. The CDR3 DNA sequence: TGTGCCAGCAGGATAGCGGGGGTCAGAGAGACCCAGTACTTC.

This rearrangement joins TRBV6-5 to TRBJ1-5; D perhaps matches TRBD1 (6 bases). V was shortened by 5 bases and J by 0 bases, with 11 bases between the two germline ends. This CDR3 contains 15 residues. CDR1 is MNHEY, CDR2 SVGAGI, per germline. The CDR3 loop reads CASSRTVYSNQPQHF. CDR3 DNA sequence: TGTGCCAGCAGTCGGACAGTTTATAGCAATCAGCCCCAGCATTTT.

V gene TRBV1 combines with J gene TRBJ2-2; TRBD1 was called by the table and not checked on the DNA. TRBV1 is described as a pseudogene. CDR3 length: 13 amino acids. CDR3 sequence reads: CTSSQQGSGELFF. The CDR3 region has the DNA TGCACCAGCAGCCAACAGGGCTCCGGGGAGCTGTTTTTT.

The chain couples TRBV6-5 to TRBJ1-2; D gene unclear. The V gene lost 0 bases and the J gene lost 5 bases, with 7 bases spanning the gap. The germline V gene encodes CDR1 MNHEY and CDR2 SVGAGI. There are 13 residues in the CDR3. Here the CDR3 DNA reads TGTGCCAGCAGTTACTCGACGGGATATGGCTACACCTTC. Translation gives CASSYSTGYGYTF.

J is TRBJ1-1 and V is TRBV30; TRBD1 matches at 10 bases. Per the germline V gene, CDR1 is GTSNPN and CDR2 is SVGIG (reference sequence). The CDR3 totals 14 residues. Trimming at V came to 2 bases and at J to 4 bases, leaving 4 bases not matched to a gene. In nucleotides, the CDR3 is TGTGCCTGGAGTCCTCGGACAGGGGGCACTGAAGCTTTCTTT. Its translation: CAWSPRTGGTEAFF.

The chain uses TRBV11-2 and TRBJ2-3; D call uncertain. V was pared by 4 bases and J by 2 bases, with 4 bases between. Germline values: CDR1 SGHAT, CDR2 FQNNGV. The CDR3 consists of 12 residues. The CDR3 protein is CASSSSTDTQYF. In DNA, the CDR3 is TGTGCCAGCAGCTCATCCACAGATACGCAGTATTTT.

Concerning this clone itself: Germline and junction disagree at one end, which may indicate a read error. The CDR3 here is CSSSPRTSYLSRETQYF. The CDR3 coding sequence is TGTTCCAGCAGCCCAAGGACATCATACCTGTCGCGGGAGACCCAGTACTTC. This rearrangement joins TRBV7-9 to TRBJ2-5; a weak D match, TRBD1 (5 bases). Germline lookup yields CDR1 SEHNR and CDR2 FQNEAQ (reference sequence). The CDR3 totals 17 residues.

The chain carries TRBV11-3 and TRBJ2-3; 10 bases line up with TRBD2. V lost 5 bases, J lost 0 bases, and 5 bases stayed unmatched. Germline V CDR1 and CDR2: SGHNT, YENEEA. CDR3 length: 16 amino acids. CDR3 protein: CASSPGTSASTDTQYF. The CDR3 region has the DNA TGTGCCAGCAGCCCGGGGACTAGCGCAAGCACAGATACGCAGTATTTT.

The V call is TRBV5-4, the J call TRBJ2-4, with D tentatively TRBD2 (6 bases). Germline V gene data show CDR1 as SGHNT and CDR2 as YYREEE (reference sequence). CDR3 length equals 16 residues. The V and J ends lost 4 bases and 1 base respectively, with 15 bases between them. DNA for the CDR3: TGTGCCAGCAGCCCCCCCGGAGGGCGTGCCAAAAACATTCAGTACTTC. This sequence encodes CASSPPGGRAKNIQYF.

V gene TRBV11-2 combines with J gene TRBJ2-1; 8 bases are shared with TRBD2. There are 15 residues in the CDR3. CDR1 SGHAT and CDR2 FQNNGV come from the germline V gene. Losses at the gene ends were 1 base for V and 6 bases for J; bases not matched to a gene: 5. In DNA form, the CDR3 reads TGTGCCAGCAGCTTAGTCGGGGGGGCACGCAATGAGCAGTTCTTC. It yields the protein CASSLVGGARNEQFF.

The chain carries TRBV27 and TRBJ1-4; 9 nucleotides agree with TRBD1. This CDR3 is built from 13 residues. The germline CDR1 and CDR2 sequences are MNHEY and SMNVEV (reference sequence). V trimming: 7 bases; J trimming: 10 bases; junction bases outside the gene matches: 7. CDR3 sequence: CASTGTGYGKLFF. In DNA form, the CDR3 reads TGTGCCAGCACCGGGACAGGGTACGGAAAACTGTTTTTT.

The chain employs TRBV5-1 and TRBJ2-1, with 8 bases identical to TRBD2. V shed 2 bases, J shed 5 bases, and the junction held 6 bases outside the gene matches. Per germline, CDR1 SGHRS and CDR2 YFSETQ. This CDR3 is 15 amino acids long. This chain's CDR3 is CASSLSAGAHNEQFF. CDR3 bases: TGCGCCAGCAGCTTATCAGCGGGGGCGCACAATGAGCAGTTCTTC. The full variable domain, with the rest looked up from reference TRBV5-1 and TRBJ2-1, is KAGVTQTPRYLIKTRGQQVTLSCSPISGHRSVSWYQQTPGQGLQFLFEYFSETQRNKGNFPGRFSGRQFSNSRSEMNVSTLELGDSALYLCASSLSAGAHNEQFFGPGTRLTVL.

This chain connects TRBV6-1 to TRBJ2-1; TRBD2 aligns across 11 bases. This CDR3 contains 13 residues. Germline loops: CDR1 MNHNS, CDR2 SASEGT. Trimming removed 6 bases from V and 7 bases from J; junction bases left unmatched: 2. The CDR3 reads CASRLAGVNEQFF. CDR3 sequence (DNA): TGTGCCAGCAGACTAGCGGGGGTGAATGAGCAGTTCTTC.

This clone was detected once. J is TRBJ1-6 and V is TRBV6-1, with 7 positions matching TRBD1. This CDR3 is built from 17 residues. Germline CDR1 is MNHNS and CDR2 is SASEGT. The J segment lost 6 bases and the V segment lost 1 base, leaving 9 bases of the junction unmatched. The chain's CDR3 is CASSEVPYDRANSPLHF. CDR3 in DNA: TGTGCCAGCAGTGAAGTCCCTTACGACAGGGCTAATTCACCCCTCCACTTT.